This TCR beta chain emerged from a study of blood T cell repertoires in COVID-19 (TCRdb year 2020). Describing the broader study: Samples from collaborators originated in the United States, Italy and Spain and spanned both the acute and convalescent phases of COVID-19. Samples were obtained from the ongoing ImmuneRACE study (first 160 participants) and from 1,200 or so subjects provided by 6 global collaborators. A freely available public database, intended as a resource for researchers studying the immune response to SARS-CoV-2, is where the repertoires were released. The dataset comprised deeply sampled blood TCRbeta repertoires from subjects exposed to, actively infected with, or recovered from COVID-19. The sample metadata nearly always contained a de-identified subject ID, COVID-19 status, age in years and sex. Where available, HLA class I and class II types were obtained from metadata supplied by the sample provider rather than from assay-based typing. The prospective study material was composed of cDNA or gDNA derived from T cells, B-cell-depleted T cells, or PBMCs.

Notes on this clone: The antigen it binds to is not known. Nothing much larger sits one base from this clone, and base qualities are not available.

The CDR3 covers 16 residues, taking in both the cysteine and the phenylalanine. The retained sequence is limited to the CDR3, 48 bases, with the frame set at the first base. V is cut back by 2 bases and J by 0 bases, with 3 bases in the junction unmatched. CDR1 and CDR2 were assigned from the germline V gene (reference sequence) as LNHDA and SQIVND. The collaborating institutions used their own protocols to collect whole blood in K2EDTA tubes. For TCRbeta analysis, collaborators shipped samples as frozen whole blood, isolated PBMCs, or DNA extracted from either of those sample types. TCRbeta CDR3 regions were amplified from genomic DNA by means of the immunoSEQ Assay, a bias-controlled multiplex PCR. Concerning the study's data processing: The number of nucleated cells in each sample was estimated from the amplification of reference gene primers within the assay. To quantify the absolute abundance of each unique TCRbeta CDR3 rearrangement, sequence reads were collapsed and filtered. Productive Simpson clonality was computed per sample as the square root of Simpson's diversity index over productive rearrangements. TCRdb took this table from immuneACCESS and kept in-frame rearrangements with V and J called. Such tables lack part of the clones; where checked against another copy, unresolved V genes explain under half of the gap, and the rest is unexplained. V and J calls and clone size come straight from that table; D and trimming were deduced from the DNA. The sample yields 160,000 or so clones; about four fifths were counted once. The top ten constitute roughly 13% of the sample.

Overall study outcomes, separate from this receptor: Clinical and demographic metadata were provided uncurated, with the amount varying by source and participant.

Sequencing input: peripheral blood. The chain was built from TRBV19 and TRBJ2-1; 8 middle bases align to TRBD1. This clonotype originated in a woman aged 80 or over with acute or convalescent COVID-19. At the DNA level, the sequence is TGTGCCAGTAGTATACTGACAGGGGACTCCTACAATGAGCAGTTCTTC. Translated, this gives CASSILTGDSYNEQFF.